A single sample is the source of the 17 T cell receptor beta chains below, sequenced in a study of blood T cells in healthy people across ages. A sample-barcoded 5' primer and a J-beta primer mix were used in a second PCR of roughly 7 to 12 cycles. MiXCR, run by TCRdb on the 5' RACE reads, gives a single entry per CDR3 protein. The data show just over 800,000 distinct CDR3 sequences, less than 80% seen once. The sample consisted of blood. These receptors all come from a young man in good health.

This clonotype showed up just a few times. The J gene is TRBJ1-5, the V gene TRBV7-3, with 8 bases matching TRBD1. V gave up 4 bases and J gave up 1 base; unmatched junction bases: 9. Germline V gene sequence: CDR1 SGHTA, CDR2 FQGTGA. The CDR3 runs to 17 residues. CDR3 DNA sequence: TGTGCCAGCAGCTCTCTACAGGGGGGAATAAGCAATCAGCCCCAGCATTTT. It is translated as CASSSLQGGISNQPQHF.

The chain has TRBV25-1 and TRBJ2-5, with 11 positions matching TRBD1. V lost 2 bases and J lost 4; bases outside the gene matches: 3. The CDR3 spans 15 residues. Germline assignment: CDR1 MGHDK and CDR2 SYGVNS. CDR3 bases: TGTGCCAGCAGTGAAGGAGGGACAGGGGGAGAGACCCAGTACTTC. Translated, it gives CASSEGGTGGETQYF.

V and J are TRBV7-9 and TRBJ2-5, with D possibly TRBD2 on 5 matching bases. V was shortened by 6 bases and J by 9 bases, with 17 bases between the two germline ends. CDR1 and CDR2 (germline): SEHNR, FQNEAQ (reference sequence). The CDR3 covers 13 residues. The CDR3 loop reads CASSTHGLEAQYF. The CDR3 coding sequence is TGTGCCAGCAGTACCCATGGGCTGGAGGCCCAGTACTTC.

The chain carries TRBV2 and TRBJ2-2; perhaps TRBD2 as D (5 bases). CDR1 is SNHLY and CDR2 is FYNNEI in the germline V gene. The CDR3 spans 13 residues. V was pared by 5 bases and J by 6 bases, with 10 bases between. Here the CDR3 reads CASSYLGAGELFF. For the CDR3, the DNA is TGTGCCAGCAGTTACCTCGGGGCCGGGGAGCTGTTTTTT. The whole variable domain, remainder taken from reference TRBV2 and TRBJ2-2, is EPEVTQTPSHQVTQMGQEVILRCVPISNHLYFYWYRQILGQKVEFLVSFYNNEISEKSEIFDDQFSVERPDGSNFTLKIRSTKLEDSAMYFCASSYLGAGELFFGEGSRLTVL.

This clonotype was detected only a few times. This rearrangement joins TRBV28 to TRBJ2-5; 8 nucleotides line up with TRBD2. CDR3 size: 16 residues. V lost 5 bases and J lost 1; bases outside the gene matches: 9. From germline, CDR1 is MDHEN and CDR2 SYDVKM. This CDR3 is CASSPEERGPQETQYF. DNA for the CDR3: TGTGCCAGCAGTCCCGAGGAGCGGGGGCCCCAAGAGACCCAGTACTTC.

This clonotype has more than one count but fewer than ten. This chain connects TRBV4-2 to TRBJ2-5; D unresolved. Trimming removed 1 base at V and 4 bases at J, with 7 bases between. The CDR3 is made up of 13 amino acids. Germline V gene lookup returns CDR1 LGHNA and CDR2 YNFKEQ. The CDR3 sequence: CASSQVPGETQYF. The DNA for the CDR3 is TGTGCCAGCAGCCAAGTGCCAGGAGAGACCCAGTACTTC.

V is TRBV7-3 and J is TRBJ2-2, with 10 bases lining up with TRBD2. The CDR3 length is 18 residues. Germline CDR1 is SGHTA and CDR2 is FQGTGA. Losses at the gene ends were 1 base for V and 2 bases for J; bases not matched to a gene: 7. The CDR3 is CASSLISSGGLNTGELFF. In DNA, the CDR3 is TGTGCCAGCAGCTTAATTAGTAGCGGGGGGCTAAACACCGGGGAGCTGTTTTTT.

The chain is built from TRBV6-2 or TRBV6-3 and TRBJ1-6; 8 nucleotides match TRBD1. With V trimmed by 4 bases and J by 8 bases, 7 bases remained unmatched. Germline lookup yields CDR1 MNHEY and CDR2 SVGEGT. The CDR3 extends over 15 amino acids. In DNA form, the CDR3 reads TGTGCCAGCAGTTCCCCGGGACAGGCGGATTCACCCCTCCACTTT. This codes for CASSSPGQADSPLHF.

The V and J genes are TRBV25-1 and TRBJ2-5; no clear D gene. Germline V lookup: CDR1 MGHDK, CDR2 SYGVNS. There are 12 residues in the CDR3. V gave up 4 bases and J gave up 11 bases, with 14 bases separating them. CDR3 amino acids: CASSVGPQAQYF. The CDR3 DNA follows: TGTGCCAGCAGTGTGGGCCCTCAGGCGCAGTACTTC.

The chain has TRBV6-2 or TRBV6-3 and TRBJ2-7; D might be TRBD2 (6 bases). The end of the DNA aligns better with TRBJ2-5, so the J call may be wrong. Germline V gene lookup returns CDR1 MNHEY and CDR2 SVGEGT. The CDR3 extends over 15 amino acids. CDR3 bases: TGTGCCAGCAGTTATGGAACTAGCCTCCGAGAGACCCAGTACTTC. It is translated as CASSYGTSLRETQYF.

The table lists this clonotype with a count of one. The CDR3 loop reads CASYDKGPETQYF. As DNA, the CDR3 is TGTGCCAGCTACGACAAGGGGCCAGAGACCCAGTACTTC. The rearrangement uses TRBV6-5 and TRBJ2-5, with a weak D call TRBD1 (5 bases). Germline lookup yields CDR1 MNHEY and CDR2 SVGAGI. There are 13 residues in the CDR3. V was trimmed by 8 bases and J by 4 bases, leaving 14 bases between them.

This clonotype has a handful of counts. This chain's CDR3 is CAIRGTSGGRNEQFF. The CDR3 DNA sequence: TGTGCCATCAGAGGGACTAGCGGGGGGCGTAATGAGCAGTTCTTC. This chain links TRBV10-3 with TRBJ2-1; 15 bases map to TRBD2. Germline assignment: CDR1 ENHRY and CDR2 SYGVKD. The trim removed 6 bases at V and 7 bases at J, leaving 4 bases unmatched. This CDR3 is 15 amino acids long.

The V call is TRBV3-1, the J call TRBJ2-2; D ambiguous. Trimming took 2 bases from V and 0 from J, leaving 7 bases between them. Germline V gives CDR1 LGHDT, CDR2 YNNKEL (reference sequence). The CDR3 is 15 amino acids. CDR3 sequence: CASSQSTANTGELFF. As DNA, the CDR3 is TGTGCCAGCAGCCAATCAACTGCGAACACCGGGGAGCTGTTTTTT.

This clonotype came up a few times. CDR3 DNA: TGTGCCAGCAGGCGGACCAACTACGAGCAGTACTTC. It specifies CASRRTNYEQYF. The J gene is TRBJ2-7, the V gene TRBV6-2 or TRBV6-3, with unresolved D. Germline loops: CDR1 MNHEY, CDR2 SVGEGT. V was cut by 6 bases and J by 3 bases, with 9 bases left in between. This CDR3 region has 12 residues.

The V and J genes are TRBV20-1 and TRBJ1-1; D ambiguous. Germline V gene data show CDR1 as DFQATT and CDR2 as SNEGSKA (reference sequence). The CDR3 is 11 amino acids. V lost 1 base, J lost 13 bases, and 13 bases lay in between. The CDR3, as DNA: TGCAGTGCTAGAGCGGCCCCCGCTGGTTTCTTT. Translation gives CSARAAPAGFF.

V gene TRBV29-1 combines with J gene TRBJ2-7; D is possibly TRBD2 (6 bases). This CDR3 contains 13 residues. CDR1 and CDR2 from the germline V gene are SQVTM and ANQGSEA. V was clipped by 1 base and J by 3 bases, with 10 bases between them. DNA for the CDR3: TGCAGCGTTGAAGGGGGGGAAGTCTACGAGCAGTACTTC. It translates to CSVEGGEVYEQYF.

The sample holds one count of this clonotype. The chain's CDR3 is CASSLVWTSTDTQYF. In nucleotides, the CDR3 is TGCGCCAGCAGCTTGGTCTGGACTAGCACAGATACGCAGTATTTT. The chain couples TRBV5-1 to TRBJ2-3, with D maybe TRBD2 (5 bases). The V gene's germline CDR1 is SGHRS and CDR2 YFSETQ. CDR3 length: 15 residues. V dropped 0 bases and J dropped 0 bases, with 8 bases sitting between them.